The 17 T cell receptor beta chains listed next were all sequenced from one sample in a study of cytomegalovirus exposure and HLA in healthy donors. PCR used 60 Vbeta primers and 13 Jbeta primers. Some clones are missing from TCRdb's copy, which holds only in-frame ones; the method was immunoSEQ multiplex PCR. The sample contains about 150,000 clones, 81% of which appear only once. Sequencing was performed on PBMCs. The receptors derive from a man in his fifties or sixties in good health and CMV-seropositive.

V gene TRBV4-3 combines with J gene TRBJ2-1; 11 positions agree with TRBD2. The trim removed 5 bases at V and 8 bases at J, leaving 8 bases unmatched. Germline V gene sequence: CDR1 LGHNA, CDR2 YSLEER. The CDR3 sequence is 15 residues long. The CDR3 here is CASSYDSGRAYEQFF. The CDR3 bases are TGCGCCAGCAGCTATGATAGCGGGAGGGCCTATGAGCAGTTCTTC.

This clone turned up a few times. The chain couples TRBV25-1 to TRBJ1-3; TRBD1 agrees at 8 bases. Germline-derived CDR1 and CDR2 are MGHDK and SYGVNS. The CDR3 spans 18 residues. V dropped 6 bases and J dropped 1; count of bases not matched to a gene: 14. DNA of the CDR3: TGTGCCAGCAGCGCCGACAGGGGCAGAGGAGGATCTGGAAACACCATATATTTT. It yields the protein CASSADRGRGGSGNTIYF.

The rearrangement joins TRBV27 to TRBJ2-1, with 11 bases fitting TRBD2. In germline, CDR1 is MNHEY, CDR2 SMNVEV (reference sequence). The CDR3 has 15 residues. Losses at the gene ends were 3 bases for V and 9 bases for J; bases not matched to a gene: 7. CDR3 protein: CASSLVAGGPSEQFF. The CDR3 DNA follows: TGTGCCAGCAGTTTGGTAGCGGGGGGGCCGAGTGAGCAGTTCTTC.

V and J are TRBV5-4 and TRBJ2-6, with TRBD1 matching 8 bases. Trimming cost V 3 bases and J 2 bases; bases outside gene matches: 10. The CDR3 extends over 18 amino acids. The germline V gene encodes CDR1 SGHNT and CDR2 YYREEE (reference sequence). As DNA, the CDR3 is TGTGCCAGCAGCTCGGGGACAGGCGGCCCGGCTGGGGCCAACGTCCTGACTTTC. It is translated as CASSSGTGGPAGANVLTF. Supplemented by reference TRBV5-4 and TRBJ2-6, the full variable domain reads ETGVTQSPTHLIKTRGQQVTLRCSSQSGHNTVSWYQQALGQGPQFIFQYYREEENGRGNFPPRFSGLQFPNYSSELNVNALELDDSALYLCASSSGTGGPAGANVLTFGAGSRLTVL.

This chain joins TRBV10-3 and TRBJ1-2; 8 nucleotides match TRBD1. The germline gives CDR1 ENHRY, CDR2 SYGVKD. The CDR3 loop spans 13 amino acids. With 11 bases clipped from V and 2 bases from J, the junction kept 7 bases outside the gene matches. CDR3 DNA sequence: TGTGCCCTCGGACAGGGTATAAACTATGGCTACACCTTC. Translating gives CALGQGINYGYTF.

The chain carries TRBV5-1 and TRBJ1-2, with 10 bases that match TRBD1. The germline V gene has CDR1 SGHRS and CDR2 YFSETQ. With V trimmed by 3 bases and J by 3 bases, 2 bases remained unmatched. The CDR3 has 14 residues. The CDR3, as DNA: TGCGCCAGCAGCTGGGACAGGGGCGACTATGGCTACACCTTC. Residues: CASSWDRGDYGYTF.

The CDR3 here is CASSARQVTDTQYF. In nucleotides, the CDR3 is TGCGCCAGCAGCGCAAGACAGGTCACAGATACGCAGTATTTT. This chain uses TRBV5-1 with TRBJ2-3; D may be TRBD1 (6 bases). This CDR3 spans 14 amino acids. The V and J ends lost 4 bases and 2 bases respectively, with 11 bases between them. Germline V gene data show CDR1 as SGHRS and CDR2 as YFSETQ.

The V gene is TRBV5-4, the J gene TRBJ2-2; tentative D call: TRBD1 (6 bases). From germline, CDR1 is SGHNT and CDR2 YYREEE (reference sequence). Deletions cut 6 bases from V and 0 bases from J, with 15 bases between. The CDR3 runs 16 residues. CDR3 region: CASTTDGTPNTGELFF. CDR3 bases: TGTGCCAGCACCACGGACGGGACACCGAACACCGGGGAGCTGTTTTTT.

The chain employs TRBV5-1 and TRBJ2-5; D not certain. With 1 base removed from V and 1 base from J, the gap between germline ends came to 17 bases. The CDR3 has 17 residues. Germline CDR1 is SGHRS and CDR2 is YFSETQ. CDR3 sequence: CASSLSVGHRGQETQYF. CDR3 bases: TGCGCCAGCAGCTTGTCAGTCGGTCACCGCGGCCAAGAGACCCAGTACTTC.

V usage is TRBV27 and J usage is TRBJ1-5, with D tentatively TRBD1 (6 bases). The CDR3 consists of 16 residues. Per the germline V gene, CDR1 is MNHEY and CDR2 is SMNVEV (reference sequence). The V and J ends lost 5 bases and 0 bases respectively, with 14 bases between them. The CDR3 bases are TGTGCCAGCAGTCCTCAGGGGAGTGGTAGCAATCAGCCCCAGCATTTT. Amino acid sequence: CASSPQGSGSNQPQHF.

This chain links TRBV2 with TRBJ1-2, with D possibly being TRBD1 (5 bases). V lost 8 bases and J lost 4, with 11 bases in between. The CDR3 loop spans 12 amino acids. The germline V gene has CDR1 SNHLY and CDR2 FYNNEI. CDR3 sequence reads: CASSTGLYGYTF. CDR3 nucleotides: TGTGCCAGCTCCACAGGCCTCTATGGCTACACCTTC.

This clone has more than one count but fewer than ten. The rearrangement joins TRBV14 to TRBJ1-1; TRBD1 matches at 7 bases. V dropped 7 bases and J dropped 8; count of bases not matched to a gene: 4. The germline V gene has CDR1 SGHDN and CDR2 FVKESK. This CDR3 comprises 11 residues. In nucleotides, the CDR3 is TGTGCCAGCAAAACAGGGGAAGAAGCTTTCTTT. Translated, it gives CASKTGEEAFF.

The CDR3 region is CASSSPRDRGSNQPQHF. CDR3 nucleotides: TGTGCCAGCAGTTCTCCCCGGGACAGGGGTTCAAATCAGCCCCAGCATTTT. This sequence joins TRBV28 and TRBJ1-5; 10 bases fit TRBD1. The junction had 10 bases not matched to a gene; V was cut back by 4 bases and J by 4 bases. The CDR3 sequence is 17 residues long. CDR1 MDHEN and CDR2 SYDVKM come from the germline V gene.

The rearrangement links TRBV7-2 to TRBJ2-1; 7 bases align to TRBD1. This CDR3 region has 13 residues. The trim removed 5 bases at V and 6 bases at J, leaving 4 bases unmatched. Germline V lookup: CDR1 SGHTA, CDR2 FQGNSA. CDR3 residues: CASSRDRVNEQFF. For the CDR3, the DNA is TGTGCCAGCAGCCGAGACAGGGTCAATGAGCAGTTCTTC.

The chain recombines TRBV4-2 with TRBJ2-3; D is perhaps TRBD2 (5 bases). The CDR3 runs to 12 residues. Germline V gene data show CDR1 as LGHNA and CDR2 as YNFKEQ. Between the trimmed V and J ends, which lost 4 bases and 6 bases, there was a span of 8 bases. The CDR3, as DNA: TGTGCCAGCAGCCCTCCGGGGGATACGCAGTATTTT. It translates to CASSPPGDTQYF.

V is TRBV7-2 and J is TRBJ2-7, with D tentatively TRBD2 (6 bases). Germline CDR1 reads SGHTA; CDR2 reads FQGNSA. The CDR3 extends over 13 amino acids. V lost 0 bases, J lost 7 bases, and 10 bases lay in between. CDR3 in amino acids: CASSLARLAEQYF. In nucleotides, the CDR3 is TGTGCCAGCAGCTTAGCGCGGCTAGCGGAGCAGTACTTC.

The rearrangement links TRBV11-3 to TRBJ1-1, with 7 bases aligning to TRBD1. CDR3 length: 13 amino acids. CDR1 is SGHNT and CDR2 is YENEEA in the germline V gene. The V and J ends lost 6 bases and 5 bases, in that order; junction bases with no gene match: 6. The CDR3 loop reads CASSSRGLTEAFF. CDR3 sequence (DNA): TGTGCCAGCAGTTCTAGGGGGCTGACTGAAGCTTTCTTT.